This T cell receptor (beta chain) was identified during a study of CD4 T cells in relation to SARS-CoV-2 and coronaviruses. Across the study: After roughly ten days of antigen culture, PBMC TCR beta CDR3s were sequenced.

General study results and limits: Memory recall responses, not primary responses primed in culture, are what the assay detects.

A word on this clone: What it binds is not known.

CEF-cultured naive and memory CD4+ T cell DNA got survey-level sequencing. The protocol was immunoSEQ multiplex PCR, while the TCRdb copy is restricted to in-frame clones and leaves out a portion. The table records fewer than 35,000 clones, roughly 76% of them present only once. The sample consisted of memory CD4+ T cells from PBMCs, cultured in vitro. The TCR comes from an adult with COVID-19.

The DNA for the CDR3 is TGTGCCACCAGCAGAGGTTACAGCCCTGGGGCCAACGTCCTGACTTTC. Residues: CATSRGYSPGANVLTF. The rearrangement uses TRBV15 and TRBJ2-6; D gene unclear. The V gene lost 1 base and the J gene lost 2 bases, with 9 bases spanning the gap. The CDR3 consists of 16 residues. Germline V gene sequence: CDR1 LNHNV, CDR2 YYDKDF (reference sequence).